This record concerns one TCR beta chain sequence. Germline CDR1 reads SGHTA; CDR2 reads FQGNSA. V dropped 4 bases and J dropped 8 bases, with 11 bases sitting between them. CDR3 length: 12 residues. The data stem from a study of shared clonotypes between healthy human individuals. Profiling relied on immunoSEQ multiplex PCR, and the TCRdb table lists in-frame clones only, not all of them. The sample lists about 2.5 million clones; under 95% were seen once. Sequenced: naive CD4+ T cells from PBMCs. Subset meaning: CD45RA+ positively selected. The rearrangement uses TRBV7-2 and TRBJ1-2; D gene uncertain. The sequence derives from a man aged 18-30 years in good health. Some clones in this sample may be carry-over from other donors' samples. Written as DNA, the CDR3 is TGTGCCAGCAGCTCACCCCCTGGCGGCTACACCTTC. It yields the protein CASSSPPGGYTF. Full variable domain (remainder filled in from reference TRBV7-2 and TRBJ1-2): GAGVSQSPSNKVTEKGKDVELRCDPISGHTALYWYRQSLGQGLEFLIYFQGNSAPDKSGLPSDRFSAERTGGSVSTLTIQRTQQEDSAVYLCASSSPPGGYTFGSGTRLTVV.